This T cell receptor beta chain stems from a study of blood T cell repertoires in COVID-19. Whole-study context: Spain, Italy and the United States supplied samples that represented acute and convalescent COVID-19. PBMCs, B-cell-depleted T cells, or T cells were the source of the cDNA or gDNA that made up the material.

Germline CDR1 reads KGHSH; CDR2 reads LQKENI. Trimming cost V 1 base and J 4 bases, with 12 bases left between them. The CDR3 has 15 residues. In the source study's methods: Nucleated cell counts were estimated from reference gene primer amplification. Libraries were prepared by immunoSEQ multiplex PCR; TCRdb keeps only in-frame clonotypes and omits some of them. The DNA gave D and trimming, while V, J and clone size come from that table. The sample lists under 80,000 clones, about 77% occurring once. The specimen sequenced was peripheral blood. The chain has TRBV18 and TRBJ2-3; a possible D gene is TRBD2 (6 bases). The clonotype comes from a man aged 80 or over with active or convalescent COVID-19. CDR3 region: CASSPLGSVSDTQYF. The CDR3 bases are TGTGCCAGCTCACCACTCGGGAGTGTGTCAGATACGCAGTATTTT.